This T cell receptor (beta chain) was observed in a study of cytomegalovirus exposure and HLA in healthy donors. Across the whole study: The same platform used for the 666 first-cohort repertoires was also used for the 120 or so validation repertoires, as a later analysis reported.

The CDR3 has 15 residues. The germline V gene has CDR1 WNHNN and CDR2 SYGVQD (reference sequence). V shed 8 bases and J 1 base; nucleotides not matched to a gene: 10. Overall study results and limits: Some public TCRs appeared in many individuals, while most sequences were rare. There were under 200 TCR beta chains listed as cytomegalovirus-associated.

The data were produced by immunoSEQ multiplex PCR, yet TCRdb's version contains in-frame clones alone and is incomplete. The data hold about 120,000 clones, with 88% observed a single time. On this clone: Its specificity is not known.

This sequence was found in a woman aged 18-29 years in good health and CMV-seropositive. The source material was PBMCs. The chain is built from TRBV10-1 and TRBJ2-7; 8 bases are shared with TRBD2. CDR3 sequence: CASSPGLEASYEQYF. The CDR3 nucleotides are TGCGCCAGCTCCCCGGGACTAGAGGCTTCCTACGAGCAGTACTTC.